The present T cell receptor (beta chain) was sequenced within a study of tumor and adjacent non-tumor tissue in lung cancer. Turning to the study itself: Each sample yielded a few million productive TCRbeta reads on average.

About this clonotype: The antigen is unknown.

Per germline, CDR1 DFQATT and CDR2 SNEGSKA (reference sequence). V was clipped by 5 bases and J by 7 bases, with 24 bases between them. The CDR3 has 15 residues. The template was RNA from unsorted bulk tissue. Distant lung tissue was collected more than 3 cm away from the tumor edge. Three rounds of nested PCR, following a modified ARM-PCR protocol, produced the TCRbeta library. TCRdb reprocessed the multiplex PCR reads with MiXCR, giving one entry per CDR3 protein. This table holds approximately 90,000 distinct CDR3 sequences, more than 65% found once. Broader study findings: Shorter survival was associated with higher TCR diversity in tumors. In normal lung, the top 100 clones were significantly more dominant than in tumor.

The V call is TRBV20-1, the J call TRBJ2-7, with D perhaps TRBD1 (6 bases). The clonotype originates from a woman between 45 and 65 years old with non-small cell lung cancer. Sequenced input: distant non-tumor lung tissue. The CDR3 bases are TGCAGTGCTGGGGAATTACAGGGACGGCGAGGGGAGCAGTACTTC. This gives the protein CSAGELQGRRGEQYF.